This TCR beta chain was recorded in a study of blood T cell repertoires in COVID-19. This CDR3 is 15 amino acids long. With 2 bases removed from V and 2 bases from J, the gap between germline ends came to 10 bases. The germline V gene encodes CDR1 MNHEY and CDR2 SMNVEV (reference sequence). Sequencing was performed with immunoSEQ multiplex PCR; in TCRdb, only in-frame clones are kept and a portion is missing. The data hold 25,000 to 35,000 clones, with 90% to 95% observed a single time. This sequence joins TRBV27 and TRBJ2-1; TRBD2 might be the D (5 bases). The sequence was collected from a human donor with active COVID-19. The donor label of this sample is uncertain. The sample was peripheral blood. This CDR3 reads CASSLAGSPYNEQFF. The DNA for the CDR3 is TGTGCCAGCAGTTTAGCGGGTAGTCCCTACAATGAGCAGTTCTTC.